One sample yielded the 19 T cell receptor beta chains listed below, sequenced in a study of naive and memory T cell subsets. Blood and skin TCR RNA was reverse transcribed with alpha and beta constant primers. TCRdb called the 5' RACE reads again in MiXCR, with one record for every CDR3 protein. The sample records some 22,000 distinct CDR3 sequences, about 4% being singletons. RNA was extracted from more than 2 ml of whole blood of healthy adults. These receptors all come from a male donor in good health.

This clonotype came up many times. The CDR3 loop is CSARDTGGTGRLESPLHF. DNA for the CDR3: TGCAGTGCTAGAGACACGGGAGGGACAGGGCGTCTAGAATCACCCCTCCACTTT. The chain recombines TRBV20-1 with TRBJ1-6, with TRBD1 matching over 9 bases. V shed 0 bases and J 10 bases; nucleotides not matched to a gene: 16. The germline V gene has CDR1 DFQATT and CDR2 SNEGSKA (reference sequence). The CDR3 runs to 18 residues.

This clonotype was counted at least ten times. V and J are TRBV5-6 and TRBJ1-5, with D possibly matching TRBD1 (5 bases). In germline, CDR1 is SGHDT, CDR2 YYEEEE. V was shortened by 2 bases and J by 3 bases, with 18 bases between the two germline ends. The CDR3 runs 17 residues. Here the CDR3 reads CASSFGGPGLPNQPQHF. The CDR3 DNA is TGTGCCAGCAGCTTTGGTGGACCGGGACTACCCAATCAGCCCCAGCATTTT.

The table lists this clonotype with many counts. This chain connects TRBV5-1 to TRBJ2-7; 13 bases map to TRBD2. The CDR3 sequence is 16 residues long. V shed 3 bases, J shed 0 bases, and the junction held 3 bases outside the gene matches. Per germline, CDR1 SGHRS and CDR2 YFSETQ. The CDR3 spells CASSWTSGRYSYEQYF. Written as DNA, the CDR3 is TGCGCCAGCAGCTGGACTAGCGGGAGATACTCCTACGAGCAGTACTTC.

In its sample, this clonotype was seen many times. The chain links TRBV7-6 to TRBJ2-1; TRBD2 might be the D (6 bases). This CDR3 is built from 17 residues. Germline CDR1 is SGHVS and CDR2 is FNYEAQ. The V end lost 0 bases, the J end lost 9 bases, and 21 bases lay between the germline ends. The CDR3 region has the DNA TGTGCCAGCAGCTTAGCGACGGGAGCCGGCGTAATCGGTGAGCAGTTCTTC. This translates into CASSLATGAGVIGEQFF.

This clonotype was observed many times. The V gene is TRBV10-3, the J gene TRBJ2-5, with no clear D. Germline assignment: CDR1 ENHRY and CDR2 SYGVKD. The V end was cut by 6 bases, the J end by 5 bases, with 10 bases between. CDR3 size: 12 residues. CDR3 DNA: TGTGCCATCAGCCCCAAAGGGGAGACCCAGTACTTC. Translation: CAISPKGETQYF.

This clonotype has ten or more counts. This chain's CDR3 is CSASGQDYGYTF. CDR3 bases: TGCAGTGCTAGTGGGCAGGACTATGGCTACACCTTC. The chain couples TRBV20-1 to TRBJ1-2; D ambiguous. Germline V gene lookup returns CDR1 DFQATT and CDR2 SNEGSKA (reference sequence). The length of the CDR3 is 12 residues. V was shortened by 3 bases and J by 3 bases, with 8 bases between the two germline ends.

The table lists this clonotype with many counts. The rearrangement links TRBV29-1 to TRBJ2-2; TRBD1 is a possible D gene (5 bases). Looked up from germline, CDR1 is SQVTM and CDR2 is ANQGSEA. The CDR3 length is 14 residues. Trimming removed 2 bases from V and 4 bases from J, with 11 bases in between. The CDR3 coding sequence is TGCAGCGTTGAAAGGCAGGGTGGCACCGGGGAGCTGTTTTTT. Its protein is CSVERQGGTGELFF.

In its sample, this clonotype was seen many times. The CDR3 loop reads CASSYPGGGETQYF. The CDR3 bases are TGTGCCAGCAGTTACCCAGGGGGCGGAGAGACCCAGTACTTC. This chain uses TRBV6-5 with TRBJ2-5, with 8 bases matching TRBD1. Germline CDR1 is MNHEY and CDR2 is SVGAGI. This CDR3 contains 14 residues. After removal of 2 bases from V and 4 bases from J, the junction contained 3 bases not matched to a gene.

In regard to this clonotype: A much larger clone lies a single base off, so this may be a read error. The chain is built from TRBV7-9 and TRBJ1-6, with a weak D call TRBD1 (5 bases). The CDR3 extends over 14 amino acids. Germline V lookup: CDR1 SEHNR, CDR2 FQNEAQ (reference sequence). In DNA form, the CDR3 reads TGTGCCAGCACCCGGGACCTGGATAATTCACCCCTCAACTTT. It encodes CASTRDLDNSPLNF.

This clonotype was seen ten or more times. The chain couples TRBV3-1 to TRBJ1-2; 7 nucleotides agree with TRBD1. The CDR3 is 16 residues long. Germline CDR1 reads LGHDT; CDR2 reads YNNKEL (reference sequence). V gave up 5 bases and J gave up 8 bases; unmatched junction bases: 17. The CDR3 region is CASSSHMTTTGTGYTF. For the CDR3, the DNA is TGTGCCAGCAGCTCCCACATGACCACGACAGGGACCGGCTACACCTTC.

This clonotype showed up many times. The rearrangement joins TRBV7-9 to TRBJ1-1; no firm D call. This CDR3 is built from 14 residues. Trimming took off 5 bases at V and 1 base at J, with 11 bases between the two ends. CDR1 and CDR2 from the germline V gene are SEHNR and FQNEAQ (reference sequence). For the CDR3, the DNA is TGTGCCAGCAGCCCCGTATCAGGGAACACTGAAGCTTTCTTT. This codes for CASSPVSGNTEAFF.

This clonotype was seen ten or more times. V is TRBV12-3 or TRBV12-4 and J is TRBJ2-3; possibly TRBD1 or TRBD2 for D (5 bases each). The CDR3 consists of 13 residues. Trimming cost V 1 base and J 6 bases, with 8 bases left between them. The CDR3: CASSLGGSDTQYF. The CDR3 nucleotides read TGTGCCAGCAGTTTAGGGGGGTCGGATACGCAGTATTTT.

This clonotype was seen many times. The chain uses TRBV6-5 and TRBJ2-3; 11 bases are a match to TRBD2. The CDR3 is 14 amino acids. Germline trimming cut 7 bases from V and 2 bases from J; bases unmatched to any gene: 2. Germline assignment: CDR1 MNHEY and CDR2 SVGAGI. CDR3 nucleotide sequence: TGTGCCAGCAAGGGACTAGCGGTCACAGATACGCAGTATTTT. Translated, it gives CASKGLAVTDTQYF.

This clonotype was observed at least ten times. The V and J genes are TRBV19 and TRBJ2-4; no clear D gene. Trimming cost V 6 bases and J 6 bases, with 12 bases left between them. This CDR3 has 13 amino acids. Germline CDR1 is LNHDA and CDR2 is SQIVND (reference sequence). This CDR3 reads CASSWARSNIQYF. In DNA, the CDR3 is TGTGCCAGTAGCTGGGCCAGGTCAAACATTCAGTACTTC.

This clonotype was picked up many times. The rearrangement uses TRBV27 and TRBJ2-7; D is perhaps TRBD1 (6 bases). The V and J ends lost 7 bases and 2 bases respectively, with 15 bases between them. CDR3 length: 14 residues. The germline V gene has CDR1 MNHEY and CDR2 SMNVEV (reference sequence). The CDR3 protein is CASTPGANPYEQYF. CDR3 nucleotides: TGTGCCAGCACCCCAGGGGCTAATCCCTACGAGCAGTACTTC.

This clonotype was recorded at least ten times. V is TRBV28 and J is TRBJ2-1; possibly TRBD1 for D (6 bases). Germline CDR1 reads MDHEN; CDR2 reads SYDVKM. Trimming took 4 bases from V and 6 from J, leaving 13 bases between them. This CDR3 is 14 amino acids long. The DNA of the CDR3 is TGTGCCAGCAGTTCCCAGACAGGAATCAATGAGCAGTTCTTC. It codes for CASSSQTGINEQFF.

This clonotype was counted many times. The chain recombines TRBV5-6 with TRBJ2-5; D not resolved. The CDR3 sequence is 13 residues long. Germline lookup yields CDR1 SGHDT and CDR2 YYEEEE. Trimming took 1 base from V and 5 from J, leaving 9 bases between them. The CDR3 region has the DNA TGTGCCAGCAGCTTGTCGCCGGAGGAGACCCAGTACTTC. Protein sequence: CASSLSPEETQYF.

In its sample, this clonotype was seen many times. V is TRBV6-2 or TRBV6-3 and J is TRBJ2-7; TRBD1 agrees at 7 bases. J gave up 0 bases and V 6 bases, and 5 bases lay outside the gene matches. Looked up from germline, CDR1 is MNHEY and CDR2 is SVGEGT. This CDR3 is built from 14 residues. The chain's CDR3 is CASSLTGSSYEQYF. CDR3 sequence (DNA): TGTGCCAGCAGCTTGACAGGGTCCTCCTACGAGCAGTACTTC.

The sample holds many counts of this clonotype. As DNA, the CDR3 is TGCGCCAGCAGCCCGGACCTCCAGGCTGGGGCCAACGTCCTGACTTTC. Translating it yields CASSPDLQAGANVLTF. V gene TRBV5-1 combines with J gene TRBJ2-6; D is unclear. V lost 4 bases, J lost 2 bases, and 13 bases lay in between. The CDR3 loop spans 16 amino acids. Germline loops: CDR1 SGHRS, CDR2 YFSETQ.